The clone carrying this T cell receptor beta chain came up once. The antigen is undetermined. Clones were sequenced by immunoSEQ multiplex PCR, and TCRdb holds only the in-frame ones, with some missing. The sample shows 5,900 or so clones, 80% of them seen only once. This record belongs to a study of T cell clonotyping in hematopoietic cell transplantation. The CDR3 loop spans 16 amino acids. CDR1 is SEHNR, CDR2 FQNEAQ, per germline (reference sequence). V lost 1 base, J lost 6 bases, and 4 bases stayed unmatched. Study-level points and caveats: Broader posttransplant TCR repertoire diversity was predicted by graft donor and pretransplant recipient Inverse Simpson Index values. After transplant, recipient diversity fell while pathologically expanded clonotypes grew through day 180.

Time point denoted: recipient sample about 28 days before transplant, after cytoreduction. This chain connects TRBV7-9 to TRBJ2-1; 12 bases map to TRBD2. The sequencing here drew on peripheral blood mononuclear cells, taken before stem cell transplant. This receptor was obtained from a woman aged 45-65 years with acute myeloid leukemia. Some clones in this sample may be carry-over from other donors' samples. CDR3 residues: CASSLDGLAGLNEQFF. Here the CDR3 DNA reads TGTGCCAGCAGCTTAGATGGACTAGCGGGACTCAATGAGCAGTTCTTC.